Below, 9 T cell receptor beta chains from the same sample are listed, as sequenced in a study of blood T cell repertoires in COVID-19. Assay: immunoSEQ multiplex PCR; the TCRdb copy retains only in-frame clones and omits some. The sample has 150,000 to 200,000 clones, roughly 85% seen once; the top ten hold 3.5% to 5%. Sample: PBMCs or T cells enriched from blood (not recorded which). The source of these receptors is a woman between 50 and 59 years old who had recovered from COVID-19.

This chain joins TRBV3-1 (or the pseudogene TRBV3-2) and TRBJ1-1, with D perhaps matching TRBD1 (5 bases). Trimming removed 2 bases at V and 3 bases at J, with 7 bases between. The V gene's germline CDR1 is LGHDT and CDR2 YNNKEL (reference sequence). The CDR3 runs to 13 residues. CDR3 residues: CASSQRRDTEAFF. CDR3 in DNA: TGTGCCAGCAGCCAACGCAGGGACACTGAAGCTTTCTTT.

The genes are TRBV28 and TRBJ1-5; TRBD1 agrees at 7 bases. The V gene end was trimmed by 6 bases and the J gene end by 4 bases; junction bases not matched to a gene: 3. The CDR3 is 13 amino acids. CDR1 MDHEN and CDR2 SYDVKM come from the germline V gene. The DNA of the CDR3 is TGTGCCAGCAGACAGGGGAATAATCAGCCCCAGCATTTT. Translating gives CASRQGNNQPQHF.

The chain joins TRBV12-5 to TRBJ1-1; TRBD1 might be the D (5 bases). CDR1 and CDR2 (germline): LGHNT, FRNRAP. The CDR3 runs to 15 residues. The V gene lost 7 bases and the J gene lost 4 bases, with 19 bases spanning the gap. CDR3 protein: CASAPSSMGGTEAFF. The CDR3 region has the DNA TGTGCTAGTGCCCCCTCCTCGATGGGGGGCACTGAAGCTTTCTTT.

In DNA, the CDR3 is TGTGCCAGCAGCTCCCCAACTAGCGGGGGGGCGGATAATGAGCAGTTCTTC. This sequence encodes CASSSPTSGGADNEQFF. The chain links TRBV11-2 to TRBJ2-1, with 13 bases that match TRBD2. The V segment lost 4 bases and the J segment 7 bases; nucleotides outside the gene matches: 10. Germline CDR1 is SGHAT and CDR2 is FQNNGV. The length of the CDR3 is 17 residues.

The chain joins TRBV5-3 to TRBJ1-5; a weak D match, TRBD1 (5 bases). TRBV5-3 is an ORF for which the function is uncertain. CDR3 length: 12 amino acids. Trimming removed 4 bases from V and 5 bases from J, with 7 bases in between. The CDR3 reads CARSGGDQPQHF. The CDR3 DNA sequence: TGTGCCAGAAGCGGAGGGGATCAGCCCCAGCATTTT.

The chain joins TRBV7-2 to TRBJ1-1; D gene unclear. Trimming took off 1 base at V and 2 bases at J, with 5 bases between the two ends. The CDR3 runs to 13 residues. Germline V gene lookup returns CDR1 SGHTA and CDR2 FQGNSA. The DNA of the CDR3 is TGTGCCAGCAGCTTAGAAGCAAACACTGAAGCTTTCTTT. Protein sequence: CASSLEANTEAFF.

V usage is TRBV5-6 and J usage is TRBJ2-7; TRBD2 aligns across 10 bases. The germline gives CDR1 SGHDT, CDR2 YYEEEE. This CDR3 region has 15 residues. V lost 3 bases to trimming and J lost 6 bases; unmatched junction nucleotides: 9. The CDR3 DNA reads TGTGCCAGCAGCTCAGGTCCAGCGGGAGGGTTCGAGCAGTACGTC. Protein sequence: CASSSGPAGGFEQYV.

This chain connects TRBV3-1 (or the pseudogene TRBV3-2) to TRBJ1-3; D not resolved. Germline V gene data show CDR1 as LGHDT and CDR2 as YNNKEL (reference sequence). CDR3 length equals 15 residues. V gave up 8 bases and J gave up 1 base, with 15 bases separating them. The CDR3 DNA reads TGTGCCAGCGACGCACGGGGAGTTTCTGGAAACACCATATATTTT. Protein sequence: CASDARGVSGNTIYF.

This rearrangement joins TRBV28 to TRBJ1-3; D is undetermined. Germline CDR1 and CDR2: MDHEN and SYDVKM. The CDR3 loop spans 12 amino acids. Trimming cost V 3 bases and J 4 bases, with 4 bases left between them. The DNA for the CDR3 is TGTGCCAGCAGTTTCCAGGGAAACACCATATATTTT. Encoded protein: CASSFQGNTIYF.